This entry is about one T cell receptor (beta chain). CDR1 and CDR2 from the germline V gene are LGHNA and YNFKEQ. Trimming cost V 0 bases and J 1 base, with 6 bases left between them. The CDR3 loop spans 14 amino acids. The data were taken from a study of blood T cell repertoires in COVID-19. The data were produced by immunoSEQ multiplex PCR, yet TCRdb's version contains in-frame clones alone and is incomplete. Counted here are approximately 46,000 clones, about 89% occurring once; the ten biggest clones make up around 6%. This TCR was recovered from a man in his sixties or seventies with active COVID-19. Sequenced: peripheral blood. The chain is built from TRBV4-2 and TRBJ1-2; D is unresolved. CDR3 amino acids: CASSQELVNYGYTF. DNA for the CDR3: TGTGCCAGCAGCCAAGAACTAGTTAACTATGGCTACACCTTC.